Listed below are T cell receptor beta chains from one sample, sequenced in a study of control samples from healthy donors and cancer patients. Clones were read by immunoSEQ multiplex PCR, and TCRdb kept only the in-frame ones, dropping some. The sample carries 50,000 or so clones, around 90% recorded once. The sequenced sample was blood. All receptors come from a man aged 45-60 years in good health. Each CDR3 is given with its conserved first and last residue. Each record gives: J gene, V gene, CDR3 protein.

J gene: TRBJ2-1; V gene: TRBV24-1; CDR3 protein: CATSDRDRQFF
J gene: TRBJ1-2; V gene: TRBV5-8; CDR3 protein: CASSWGDIDYGYTF
J gene: TRBJ2-3; V gene: TRBV7-9; CDR3 protein: CASSSLQDRETDTQYF
J gene: TRBJ2-5; V gene: TRBV6-5; CDR3 protein: CASSYTSGGQETQYF
J gene: TRBJ1-2; V gene: TRBV28; CDR3 protein: CASSFRKNYGYTF
J gene: TRBJ2-2; V gene: TRBV19; CDR3 protein: CASSIAQTGAGELFF
J gene: TRBJ2-5; V gene: TRBV7-6; CDR3 protein: CASSLGTDQETQYF
J gene: TRBJ1-2; V gene: TRBV30; CDR3 protein: CAWVAGGRDYGYTF
J gene: TRBJ2-2; V gene: TRBV7-3; CDR3 protein: CASSGQNTGELFF
J gene: TRBJ1-6; V gene: TRBV28; CDR3 protein: CASSFGGLGNSPLHF
J gene: TRBJ2-5; V gene: TRBV7-2; CDR3 protein: CATAGLAEETQYF
J gene: TRBJ2-4; V gene: TRBV2; CDR3 protein: CASTAGGEPKNIQYF
J gene: TRBJ1-2; V gene: TRBV15; CDR3 protein: CATSRRPDYGYTF
J gene: TRBJ1-2; V gene: TRBV12-3/TRBV12-4; CDR3 protein: CASSFAGWSGYTF
J gene: TRBJ2-1; V gene: TRBV30; CDR3 protein: CAWSVGKYNEQFF
J gene: TRBJ2-2; V gene: TRBV6-1; CDR3 protein: CASSKGATGYGTGELFF
J gene: TRBJ2-3; V gene: TRBV11-2; CDR3 protein: CASSLGQDSTQYF
J gene: TRBJ1-4; V gene: TRBV5-6; CDR3 protein: CASSPSTVIKEKLFF
J gene: TRBJ2-1; V gene: TRBV15; CDR3 protein: CATSRTAGTYNEQFF
J gene: TRBJ1-6; V gene: TRBV10-3; CDR3 protein: CAIKTGNSPLHF
J gene: TRBJ1-3; V gene: TRBV6-1; CDR3 protein: CASSEAWAGSGNTIYF
J gene: TRBJ1-5; V gene: TRBV12-3/TRBV12-4; CDR3 protein: CASSQDLNQPQHF
J gene: TRBJ2-7; V gene: TRBV7-9; CDR3 protein: CASSLVVTGSSYEQYF
J gene: TRBJ1-5; V gene: TRBV11-2; CDR3 protein: CASSLTTNQPQHF
J gene: TRBJ2-5; V gene: TRBV5-4; CDR3 protein: CASSLWSGLAGETQYF
J gene: TRBJ2-1; V gene: TRBV18; CDR3 protein: CASSLLGREVTYNEQFF
J gene: TRBJ2-7; V gene: TRBV6-2/TRBV6-3; CDR3 protein: CASSYGQGVYEQYF